The 9 T cell receptor beta chains below were found in one sample sequenced in a study of T cell repertoires in cytomegalovirus infection. TCRdb recomputed calls from the reads with MiXCR, one row per CDR3 protein. The sample holds about 530,000 distinct CDR3 sequences, 26% seen once. Sequenced material: PBMCs. Source of these receptors: a human donor in good health (CMV status not recorded). Some clones in this sample may be carry-over from other donors' samples.

The rearrangement joins TRBV3-1 to TRBJ1-1; possibly TRBD1 for D (5 bases). The CDR3 runs to 15 residues. From germline, CDR1 is LGHDT and CDR2 YNNKEL (reference sequence). Trimming left V 0 bases short and J 4 bases short, with 12 bases between. The DNA for the CDR3 is TGTGCCAGCAGCCAAGATTTCGGGGGACCCACTGAAGCTTTCTTT. Translating gives CASSQDFGGPTEAFF.

The chain recombines TRBV20-1 with TRBJ2-1, with D unresolved. The CDR3 sequence is 12 residues long. CDR1 DFQATT and CDR2 SNEGSKA come from the germline V gene (reference sequence). The ends were cut back, 0 bases at V and 16 bases at J, with 16 bases in the middle. CDR3 sequence (DNA): TGCAGTGCTAGAGATCCTCGACACGCGATCTTCTTC. This translates into CSARDPRHAIFF.

This chain links TRBV6-2 or TRBV6-3 with TRBJ2-1, with unresolved D. The CDR3 length is 16 residues. Trimming shortened V by 2 bases and J by 3 bases, and 14 bases separated the two germline ends. Germline V lookup: CDR1 MNHEY, CDR2 SVGEGT. CDR3 amino acids: CASSYGSEARYNEQFF. In DNA form, the CDR3 reads TGTGCCAGCAGTTACGGGTCGGAAGCCCGCTACAATGAGCAGTTCTTC.

This clonotype was detected many times. The CDR3 region is CASSYTVAESYEQYF. In DNA, the CDR3 is TGTGCCAGCAGTTACACTGTTGCAGAGAGCTACGAGCAGTACTTC. The chain combines TRBV6-2 or TRBV6-3 with TRBJ2-7; D not resolved. Per the germline V gene, CDR1 is MNHEY and CDR2 is SVGEGT. This CDR3 comprises 15 residues. V was cut by 2 bases and J by 3 bases, with 14 bases left in between.

This clonotype was observed many times. J is TRBJ2-5 and V is TRBV7-2, with D possibly being TRBD2 (6 bases). The length of the CDR3 is 13 residues. V was clipped by 6 bases and J by 3 bases, with 11 bases between them. The germline CDR1 and CDR2 sequences are SGHTA and FQGNSA. CDR3 sequence (DNA): TGTGCCAGCAGACCGACTAGTAAAGAGACCCAGTACTTC. It is translated as CASRPTSKETQYF.

There are a few counts of this clonotype. The J gene is TRBJ2-3, the V gene TRBV6-5, with D uncertain. The V end lost 0 bases, the J end lost 6 bases, and 10 bases lay between the germline ends. There are 14 residues in the CDR3. Germline CDR1 and CDR2: MNHEY and SVGAGI. The CDR3 nucleotides are TGTGCCAGCAGTTACTCGGGTCTCCAGGATACGCAGTATTTT. As protein: CASSYSGLQDTQYF.

This sequence joins TRBV7-9 and TRBJ1-2; D gene uncertain. Trimming stripped 4 bases from V and 8 bases from J, with 14 bases between. CDR3 size: 13 residues. Germline values: CDR1 SEHNR, CDR2 FQNEAQ (reference sequence). CDR3 DNA: TGTGCCAGCAGCTCAAGGACCACGTTCGGCTACACCTTC. It translates to CASSSRTTFGYTF.

This clonotype occurred many times. The CDR3 sequence is CASRLAGGAGANVLTF. The CDR3 region has the DNA TGTGCCAGCAGGCTAGCGGGCGGCGCTGGGGCCAACGTCCTGACTTTC. This sequence joins TRBV7-8 and TRBJ2-6, with 8 bases matching TRBD2. V lost 6 bases to trimming and J lost 2 bases; unmatched junction nucleotides: 6. The CDR3 is 16 amino acids. Germline values: CDR1 SGHVS, CDR2 FQNEAQ.

In this sample, this clonotype turned up a few times. The V and J genes are TRBV19 and TRBJ2-2; 8 bases align to TRBD2. This CDR3 spans 12 amino acids. V shed 6 bases, J shed 6 bases, and the junction held 0 bases outside the gene matches. The germline V gene has CDR1 LNHDA and CDR2 SQIVND (reference sequence). CDR3 protein: CASRTSAGELFF. Here the CDR3 DNA reads TGTGCCAGTAGGACTAGCGCCGGGGAGCTGTTTTTT.